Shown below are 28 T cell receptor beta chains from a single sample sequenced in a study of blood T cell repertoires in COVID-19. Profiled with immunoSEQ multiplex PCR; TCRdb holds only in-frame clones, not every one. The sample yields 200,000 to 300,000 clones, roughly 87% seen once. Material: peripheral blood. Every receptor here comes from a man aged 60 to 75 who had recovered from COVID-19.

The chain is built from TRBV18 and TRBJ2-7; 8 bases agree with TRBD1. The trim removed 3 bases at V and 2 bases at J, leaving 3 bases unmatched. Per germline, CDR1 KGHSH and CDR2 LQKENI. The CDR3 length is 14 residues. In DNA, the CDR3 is TGTGCCAGCTCACCGGGACAGGTGACCTACGAGCAGTACTTC. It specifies CASSPGQVTYEQYF.

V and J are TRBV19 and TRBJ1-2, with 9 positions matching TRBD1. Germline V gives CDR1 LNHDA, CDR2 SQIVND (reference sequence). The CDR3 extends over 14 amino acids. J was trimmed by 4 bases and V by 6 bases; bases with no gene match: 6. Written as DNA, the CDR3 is TGTGCCAGTAGCTTTGACAGGGGGGTCTATGGCTACACCTTC. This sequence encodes CASSFDRGVYGYTF.

CDR3 sequence reads: CASSPGTSVPGELFF. In DNA form, the CDR3 reads TGTGCCAGCAGCCCCGGGACTAGCGTCCCCGGGGAGCTGTTTTTT. The genes are TRBV11-2 and TRBJ2-2, with TRBD2 matching 10 bases. Losses at the gene ends were 5 bases for V and 6 bases for J; bases not matched to a gene: 6. This CDR3 contains 15 residues. Per germline, CDR1 SGHAT and CDR2 FQNNGV.

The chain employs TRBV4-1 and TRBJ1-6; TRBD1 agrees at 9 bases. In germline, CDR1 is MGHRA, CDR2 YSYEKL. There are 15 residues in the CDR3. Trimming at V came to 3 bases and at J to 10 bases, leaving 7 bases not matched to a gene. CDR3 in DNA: TGCGCCAGCAGCCAGTCGACAGGGGGGGGGTCACCCCTCCACTTT. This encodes CASSQSTGGGSPLHF.

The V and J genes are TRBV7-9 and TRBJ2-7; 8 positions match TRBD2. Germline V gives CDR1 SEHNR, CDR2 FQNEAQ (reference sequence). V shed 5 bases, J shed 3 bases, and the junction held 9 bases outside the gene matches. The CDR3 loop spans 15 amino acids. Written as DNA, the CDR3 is TGTGCCAGCAGCGCGCGCGGGGGGAGTGTCTACGAGCAGTACTTC. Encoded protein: CASSARGGSVYEQYF.

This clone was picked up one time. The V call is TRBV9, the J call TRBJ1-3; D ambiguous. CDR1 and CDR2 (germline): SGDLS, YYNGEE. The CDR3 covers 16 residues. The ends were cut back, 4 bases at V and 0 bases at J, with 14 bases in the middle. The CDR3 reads CASSTRGDNSGNTIYF. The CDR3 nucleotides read TGTGCCAGCAGCACCCGGGGAGACAACTCTGGAAACACCATATATTTT.

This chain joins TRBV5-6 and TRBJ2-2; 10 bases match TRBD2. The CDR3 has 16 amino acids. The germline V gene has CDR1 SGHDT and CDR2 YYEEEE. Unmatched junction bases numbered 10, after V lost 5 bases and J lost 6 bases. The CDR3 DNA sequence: TGTGCCAGCAGTTATATCCTAGCGGGGGTATCCGGGGAGCTGTTTTTT. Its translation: CASSYILAGVSGELFF.

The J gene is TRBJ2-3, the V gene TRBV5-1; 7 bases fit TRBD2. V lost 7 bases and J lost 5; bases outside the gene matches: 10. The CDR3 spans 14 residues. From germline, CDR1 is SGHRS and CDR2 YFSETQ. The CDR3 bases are TGCGCCAGCTTGCGGGGAGGGGCCGAAGATACGCAGTATTTT. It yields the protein CASLRGGAEDTQYF.

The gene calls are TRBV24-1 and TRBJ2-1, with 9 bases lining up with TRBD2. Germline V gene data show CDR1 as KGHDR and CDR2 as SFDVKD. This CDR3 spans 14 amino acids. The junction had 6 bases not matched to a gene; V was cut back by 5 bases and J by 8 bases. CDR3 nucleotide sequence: TGTGCCACCAGTGTGCGGGGGGGCCTGTATGAGCAGTTCTTC. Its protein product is CATSVRGGLYEQFF.

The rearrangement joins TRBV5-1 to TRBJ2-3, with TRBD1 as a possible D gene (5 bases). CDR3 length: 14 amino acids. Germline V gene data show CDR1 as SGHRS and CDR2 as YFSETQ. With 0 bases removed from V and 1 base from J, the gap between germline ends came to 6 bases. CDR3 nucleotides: TGCGCCAGCAGCTTGGAAGGGGGCACAGATACGCAGTATTTT. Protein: CASSLEGGTDTQYF. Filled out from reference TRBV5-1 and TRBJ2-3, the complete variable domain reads KAGVTQTPRYLIKTRGQQVTLSCSPISGHRSVSWYQQTPGQGLQFLFEYFSETQRNKGNFPGRFSGRQFSNSRSEMNVSTLELGDSALYLCASSLEGGTDTQYFGPGTRLTVL.

CDR3 in DNA: TGCGCCAGCAGCTTGGAGGGGTCTAGCGGGGACGGCGGGGAGCTGTTTTTT. Residues: CASSLEGSSGDGGELFF. The rearrangement links TRBV5-1 to TRBJ2-2; 9 bases map to TRBD2. V trimming: 0 bases; J trimming: 7 bases; junction bases outside the gene matches: 10. This CDR3 spans 17 amino acids. Germline V gene sequence: CDR1 SGHRS, CDR2 YFSETQ.

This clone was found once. The CDR3 loop is CASSQLMDREETQYF. For the CDR3, the DNA is TGTGCCAGCAGCCAATTGATGGACAGGGAAGAGACCCAGTACTTC. V is TRBV3-1 (or the pseudogene TRBV3-2) and J is TRBJ2-5; 8 bases map to TRBD1. The CDR3 spans 15 residues. CDR1 and CDR2 (germline): LGHDT, YNNKEL (reference sequence). With V trimmed by 2 bases and J by 3 bases, 5 bases remained unmatched.

The CDR3 region is CASSPGQGLSNQPQHF. The CDR3 DNA reads as TGTGCCAGCAGCCCGGGACAGGGGTTGAGCAATCAGCCCCAGCATTTT. The V call is TRBV5-6, the J call TRBJ1-5; 10 bases are shared with TRBD1. Germline V CDR1 and CDR2: SGHDT, YYEEEE. Losses at the gene ends were 4 bases for V and 1 base for J; bases not matched to a gene: 5. CDR3 length equals 16 residues.

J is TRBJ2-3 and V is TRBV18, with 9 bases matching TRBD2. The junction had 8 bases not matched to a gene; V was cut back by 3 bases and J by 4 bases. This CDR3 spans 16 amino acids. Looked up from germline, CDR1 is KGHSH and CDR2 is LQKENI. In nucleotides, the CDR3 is TGTGCCAGCTCACCGGCTCTAGCGGGGTTAGCAGATACGCAGTATTTT. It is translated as CASSPALAGLADTQYF.

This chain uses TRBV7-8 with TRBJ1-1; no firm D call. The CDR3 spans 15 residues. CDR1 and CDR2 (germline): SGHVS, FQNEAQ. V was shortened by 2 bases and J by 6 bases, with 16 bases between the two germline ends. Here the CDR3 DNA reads TGTGCCAGCAGCTTAAGTGCATATTGGAGGGCTGAAGCTTTCTTT. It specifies CASSLSAYWRAEAFF.

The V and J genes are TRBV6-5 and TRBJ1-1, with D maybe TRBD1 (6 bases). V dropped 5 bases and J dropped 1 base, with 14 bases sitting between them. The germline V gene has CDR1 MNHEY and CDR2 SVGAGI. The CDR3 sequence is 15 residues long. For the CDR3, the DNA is TGTGCCAGCAGTCCACGACAGGTAACGAACACTGAAGCTTTCTTT. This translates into CASSPRQVTNTEAFF.

In DNA form, the CDR3 reads TGTGCCACCAGTGACCCAACGCGGGACGATACGCAGTATTTT. It specifies CATSDPTRDDTQYF. The chain uses TRBV24-1 and TRBJ2-3; D perhaps matches TRBD2 (6 bases). The CDR3 totals 14 residues. The V end lost 4 bases, the J end lost 6 bases, and 13 bases lay between the germline ends. Per germline, CDR1 KGHDR and CDR2 SFDVKD.

The CDR3 coding sequence is TGTGCCAGCAGTATAACAGGGGACACTGAAGCTTTCTTT. Translation gives CASSITGDTEAFF. This chain links TRBV2 with TRBJ1-1; 7 bases are shared with TRBD1. The CDR3 extends over 13 amino acids. Germline V gene data show CDR1 as SNHLY and CDR2 as FYNNEI. J gave up 3 bases and V 5 bases, and 3 bases lay outside the gene matches. The full variable domain, completed using reference TRBV2 and TRBJ1-1, is EPEVTQTPSHQVTQMGQEVILRCVPISNHLYFYWYRQILGQKVEFLVSFYNNEISEKSEIFDDQFSVERPDGSNFTLKIRSTKLEDSAMYFCASSITGDTEAFFGQGTRLTVV.

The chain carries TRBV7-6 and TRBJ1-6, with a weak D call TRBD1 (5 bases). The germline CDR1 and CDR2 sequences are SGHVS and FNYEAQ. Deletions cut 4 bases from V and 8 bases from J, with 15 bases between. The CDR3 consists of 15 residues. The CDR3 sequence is CASSSRGAGHSPLHF. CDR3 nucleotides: TGTGCCAGCAGCTCTCGCGGGGCGGGCCATTCACCCCTCCACTTT.

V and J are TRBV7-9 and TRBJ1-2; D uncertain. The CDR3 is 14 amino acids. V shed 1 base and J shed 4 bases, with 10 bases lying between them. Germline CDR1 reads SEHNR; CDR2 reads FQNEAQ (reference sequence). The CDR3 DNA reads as TGTGCCAGCAGCTTAGATGGCGGGTTCTATGGCTACACCTTC. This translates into CASSLDGGFYGYTF.

This CDR3 reads CASSSRYGTGELFF. For the CDR3, the DNA is TGCGCCAGCAGCTCGCGGTATGGGACCGGGGAGCTGTTTTTT. V usage is TRBV5-1 and J usage is TRBJ2-2; the D is unclear. Germline V gene data show CDR1 as SGHRS and CDR2 as YFSETQ. CDR3 length: 14 residues. Trimming pared 3 bases from V and 5 bases from J, leaving 11 bases between.

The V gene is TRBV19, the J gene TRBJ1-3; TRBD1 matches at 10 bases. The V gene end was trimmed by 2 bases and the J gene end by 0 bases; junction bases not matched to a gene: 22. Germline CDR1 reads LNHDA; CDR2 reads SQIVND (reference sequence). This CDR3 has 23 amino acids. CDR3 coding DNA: TGTGCCAGTAGTATAAAGGGGGCTGTGGGACTCCGGGACAGGGGTCCCTCTGGAAACACCATATATTTT. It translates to CASSIKGAVGLRDRGPSGNTIYF.

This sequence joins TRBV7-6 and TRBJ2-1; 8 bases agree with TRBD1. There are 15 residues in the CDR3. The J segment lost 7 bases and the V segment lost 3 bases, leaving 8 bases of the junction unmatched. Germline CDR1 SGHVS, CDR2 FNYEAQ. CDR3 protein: CASSFGNRGWNEQFF. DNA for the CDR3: TGTGCCAGCAGCTTTGGGAACAGGGGGTGGAATGAGCAGTTCTTC.

The CDR3 is CASSPIFGPYREEAFF. The DNA of the CDR3 is TGTGCCAGCAGTCCGATTTTCGGGCCTTACCGGGAGGAAGCTTTCTTT. The gene calls are TRBV28 and TRBJ1-1; no firm D call. This CDR3 contains 16 residues. Germline CDR1 and CDR2: MDHEN and SYDVKM. The V gene lost 5 bases and the J gene lost 8 bases, with 24 bases spanning the gap.

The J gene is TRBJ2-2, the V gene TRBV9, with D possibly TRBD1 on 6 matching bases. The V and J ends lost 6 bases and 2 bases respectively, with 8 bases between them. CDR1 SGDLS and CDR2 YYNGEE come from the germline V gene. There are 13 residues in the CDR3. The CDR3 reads CASMGQNTGELFF. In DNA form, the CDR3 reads TGTGCCAGCATGGGACAAAACACCGGGGAGCTGTTTTTT.

As DNA, the CDR3 is TGTGCCAGCTCAGGGTTTCCTGACGGCTACACCTTC. Protein: CASSGFPDGYTF. This chain joins TRBV28 and TRBJ1-2; D possibly corresponds to TRBD1 (5 bases). V lost 8 bases, J lost 8 bases, and 15 bases lay in between. This CDR3 region has 12 residues. CDR1 is MDHEN and CDR2 is SYDVKM in the germline V gene.

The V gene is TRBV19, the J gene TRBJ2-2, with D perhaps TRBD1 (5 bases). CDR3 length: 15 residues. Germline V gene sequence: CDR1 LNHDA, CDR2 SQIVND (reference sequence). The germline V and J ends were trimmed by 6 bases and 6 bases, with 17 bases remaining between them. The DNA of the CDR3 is TGTGCCAGTAGCCAACCCGGACAAGTCGCCGGGGAGCTGTTTTTT. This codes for CASSQPGQVAGELFF.

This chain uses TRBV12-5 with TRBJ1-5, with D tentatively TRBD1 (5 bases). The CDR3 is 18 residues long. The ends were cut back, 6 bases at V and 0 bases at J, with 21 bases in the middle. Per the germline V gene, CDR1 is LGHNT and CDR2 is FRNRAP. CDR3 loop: CASGRGGTTDISNQPQHF. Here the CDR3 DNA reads TGTGCTAGTGGGCGGGGCGGGACTACAGATATTAGCAATCAGCCCCAGCATTTT.